This TCR beta chain was captured in a study of T cells after posttransplantation cyclophosphamide. This clone showed up many times. What it recognizes is unknown. Measured with immunoSEQ multiplex PCR; TCRdb has only the in-frame clones, and not every one. The sample holds some 40,000 clones, and no clone turns up only once. Study observations and caveats: Blood and skin or GI T cell repertoires showed limited TRB overlap.

This CDR3 contains 15 residues. From germline, CDR1 is LNHDA and CDR2 SQIVND (reference sequence). The V segment lost 4 bases and the J segment 1 base; nucleotides outside the gene matches: 6. V is TRBV19 and J is TRBJ1-1, with 7 bases that match TRBD1. The sequence was collected from a man in his forties or fifties in good health, CMV-negative, and a related stem cell transplant donor. Sequenced: PBMCs. This CDR3 reads CASSKIDRANTEAFF. The CDR3 coding sequence is TGTGCCAGTAGTAAAATCGACAGGGCGAACACTGAAGCTTTCTTT.